This T cell receptor (beta chain) came from a study of blood T cells in healthy people across ages. Study outcomes and limitations: A greater number of naive CD4+ cells and higher diversity distinguished long-lived donors from aged donors. It was held that the diversity estimates obtained from one million T cells were underestimates.

A word on this clonotype: The antigen is not known.

Sample-barcoded 5' priming and a J-beta primer mix drove a second PCR of 7 to 11 cycles. Per-sample output comprised a minimum of 3 million paired-end reads containing CDR3. TCRdb ran MiXCR on the 5' RACE reads and lists one entry per CDR3 protein. The table records 650,000 to 800,000 distinct CDR3 sequences, 44% of them present only once. Sequencing was performed on blood. The sequence was obtained from a man in his 60s in good health.

In DNA, the CDR3 is TGTGCCAGCAGCTCCTTCGGGACAGCAGCCTCTGGGGCCAACGTCCTGACTTTC. As protein: CASSSFGTAASGANVLTF. The rearrangement joins TRBV7-2 to TRBJ2-6, with 7 nucleotides matching TRBD1. The V segment lost 4 bases and the J segment 0 bases; nucleotides outside the gene matches: 9. The CDR3 is 18 residues long. In germline, CDR1 is SGHTA, CDR2 FQGNSA. Drawing the rest from reference TRBV7-2 and TRBJ2-6, the complete variable domain is GAGVSQSPSNKVTEKGKDVELRCDPISGHTALYWYRQSLGQGLEFLIYFQGNSAPDKSGLPSDRFSAERTGGSVSTLTIQRTQQEDSAVYLCASSSFGTAASGANVLTFGAGSRLTVL.